The rows below give T cell receptor beta chains drawn from one sample of a study of CD8 T cells in ankylosing spondylitis. TCRdb reprocessed the 5' RACE reads with MiXCR, giving one entry per CDR3 protein. The sample yields tens of thousands of distinct CDR3 sequences, roughly 6.8% seen once. Source material: blood, either unsorted or a sorted T cell fraction (not recorded which). The origin of the receptors is a male donor with ankylosing spondylitis or in good health (not recorded which). The CDR3 runs from the conserved cysteine through the conserved F or W. D genes are given only for firm matches. Clone size is shown for a subset of rows, as once, few, many or a class of expanded clone.

>.|TRBV3-1|many|TRBJ1-1
TGTGCCAGCAGCCAGGAGAGGAACACTGAAGCTTTCTTT
CASSQERNTEAFF
>.|TRBV28|medium-sized|TRBJ1-1
TGTGCCAGCAGTCCCCTAACAGGCATGAACACTGAAGCTTTCTTT
CASSPLTGMNTEAFF
>TRBD2|TRBV20-1|many|TRBJ2-1
TGCAGTGCTCCCGCGGCGGGAGGGCCTTACAATGAGCAGTTCTTC
CSAPAAGGPYNEQFF
>TRBD1|TRBV10-3|many|TRBJ2-2
TGTGCCAACCGACAGGGGCTTAACACCGGGGAGCTGTTTTTT
CANRQGLNTGELFF
>TRBD1|TRBV6-5|.|TRBJ1-1
TGTGCCAGCAGTTACGCCGGGACAGGGGGGAACACTGAAGCTTTCTTT
CASSYAGTGGNTEAFF
>.|TRBV6-1|many|TRBJ2-1
TGTGCCAGTACTACTCAGGGAACGCAAAATGAGCAGTTCTTC
CASTTQGTQNEQFF
>.|TRBV18|many|TRBJ2-2
TGTGCCAGCTCACCACCCGGTGGTGGACTAATCACCGGGGAGCTGTTTTTT
CASSPPGGGLITGELFF
>TRBD2|TRBV28|few|TRBJ2-1
TGTGCCAGCAGTTTTCGAGTGGGACTAGCGGGCGTTTACAATGAGCAGTTCTTC
CASSFRVGLAGVYNEQFF
>TRBD2|TRBV19|many|TRBJ2-4
TGTGCCAGTAGTCCTTCCAGACTAGCGGTAGCCAAAAACATTCAGTACTTC
CASSPSRLAVAKNIQYF
>.|TRBV4-1|many|TRBJ1-2
TGCGCCAGCAGCCAAGAATTTTTTGGGGCCCTGGGAGGCTACACCTTC
CASSQEFFGALGGYTF
>.|TRBV5-1|few|TRBJ2-2
TGCGCCAGCAGCCCGGGAGACAGGTGGTACACCGGGGAGCTGTTTTTT
CASSPGDRWYTGELFF
>TRBD1|TRBV18|many|TRBJ2-1
TGTGCCAGCTCACTATGGGACAGTTCATCCTACAATGAGCAGTTCTTC
CASSLWDSSSYNEQFF
>.|TRBV7-8|.|TRBJ2-3
TGTGCTAGCAGCTTAGCGGTTGGACAGGAGTACACAGGTACGCAGTATTTT
CASSLAVGQEYTGTQYF
>TRBD2|TRBV12-3/TRBV12-4|many|TRBJ2-5
TGTGCCAGCAGCCAACTAGCGGACCTGCAAGAGACCCAGTACTTC
CASSQLADLQETQYF
>TRBD1|TRBV11-2|many|TRBJ2-7
TGTGCCAGCAGCTTAGTTGGGACAGGGGATTACGAGCAGTACTTC
CASSLVGTGDYEQYF
>.|TRBV7-2|.|TRBJ1-1
TGTGCCAGCAGCCAACGCACAGAGAACACTGAAGCTTTCTTT
CASSQRTENTEAFF
>TRBD1|TRBV10-3|many|TRBJ2-1
TGTGCCATCAGTGGGGGGACAGGGGGAAAAGATGAGCAGTTCTTC
CAISGGTGGKDEQFF
>.|TRBV12-3/TRBV12-4|many|TRBJ2-2
TGTGCCAGCAAATCCTTGGGAGCGAACACCGGGGAGCTGTTTTTT
CASKSLGANTGELFF
>TRBD1|TRBV24-1|medium-sized|TRBJ2-1
TGTGCCACCAGTAGCCCGACAGGGGGCCTAGGCTATGAGCAGTTCTTC
CATSSPTGGLGYEQFF
>TRBD2|TRBV20-1|medium-sized|TRBJ2-1
TGCAGTGCTGCAGCGTCTAGCGGGTACTACAATGAGCAGTTCTTC
CSAAASSGYYNEQFF
>.|TRBV29-1|many|TRBJ2-7
TGCAGCGCTTCGGGTTCAGGCTCGAGAGAGCAGTACTTC
CSASGSGSREQYF
>.|TRBV28|many|TRBJ1-2
TGTGCCAGCAGTTTATTGGGGATGGGGTATGGCTACACCTTC
CASSLLGMGYGYTF
>.|TRBV20-1|many|TRBJ2-1
TGCAGTGCTAGAGCCCCGGGGGGAGGGGGTTACAATGAGCAGTTCTTC
CSARAPGGGGYNEQFF
>.|TRBV20-1|many|TRBJ2-7
TGCAGTGCTAACTATGGGCCCTACGAGCAGTACTTC
CSANYGPYEQYF
>TRBD2|TRBV7-2|few|TRBJ2-5
TGTGCCAGCAGCCCCGGGACTAGCGGGTTAGAGACCCAGTACTTC
CASSPGTSGLETQYF
>TRBD2|TRBV6-1|many|TRBJ2-7
TGTGCCAGCAGGACCAGCGGGAGTTGGTATGACGAGCAGTACTTC
CASRTSGSWYDEQYF
>.|TRBV5-1|many|TRBJ1-1
TGCGCCAGCAGCAGGGAGACGAACACTGAAGCTTTCTTT
CASSRETNTEAFF
>.|TRBV10-3|few|TRBJ1-2
TGTGCCACACGGCGCGTGCAGGGCGACTATGGCTACACCTTC
CATRRVQGDYGYTF
>.|TRBV12-3/TRBV12-4|medium-sized|TRBJ2-3
TGTGCCAGCAGTTCGCAACGGGAGACCCGCACAGATACGCAGTATTTT
CASSSQRETRTDTQYF
>.|TRBV11-2|many|TRBJ1-4
TGTGCCAGCAGCTTAGAGGGGACATCAGCGGAAAAACTGTTTTTT
CASSLEGTSAEKLFF
>.|TRBV20-1|many|TRBJ1-3
TGCAGTGCTTCTTTCCGGGAGGCCGGAAACACCATATATTTT
CSASFREAGNTIYF
>TRBD2|TRBV20-1|few|TRBJ2-1
TGCAGGGCTAAGGGGACTAGCGGGAGGGGAGGCTCCTACAATGAGCAGTTCTTC
CRAKGTSGRGGSYNEQFF
>.|TRBV7-9|.|TRBJ2-2
TGTGCCAGCAGCTCCTACAGGGTGCGTGACGGGGAGCTGTTTTTT
CASSSYRVRDGELFF
>.|TRBV3-1|many|TRBJ2-1
TGTGCCAGCAGCCAAGATATGGCCAGGAGCTCCTACAATGAGCAGTTCTTC
CASSQDMARSSYNEQFF
>TRBD2|TRBV24-1|many|TRBJ2-3
TGTGCCACCAGTGATACTCCTGGGGGACTAGCGGGAAGAGATACGCAGTATTTT
CATSDTPGGLAGRDTQYF
>TRBD1|TRBV20-1|many|TRBJ1-5
TGCAGTGCCAGGACAGGGGAGGGCAATCAGCCCCAGCATTTT
CSARTGEGNQPQHF
>.|TRBV25-1|few|TRBJ2-1
TGTGCCAGCAGTGAATTGGCAGCGGCCAATGAGCAGTTCTTC
CASSELAAANEQFF
>.|TRBV6-5|many|TRBJ1-1
TGTGCCAGCAGTACTAACCAGAATTCTGAAGCTTTCTTT
CASSTNQNSEAFF
>TRBD2|TRBV28|many|TRBJ2-7
TGTGCCAGCAGTTTATCCATTCTGGCGGGAGGCCACTGGCAGTACTTC
CASSLSILAGGHWQYF
>TRBD2|TRBV15|many|TRBJ2-1
TGTGCCACCAGCAGAGATCGGGGGGGCTCTCAGTTCTTC
CATSRDRGGSQFF
>.|TRBV20-1|many|TRBJ2-1
TGCAGTGCTAAAGTCTGGTCTAGCGAGCACTACAATGAGCAGTTCTTC
CSAKVWSSEHYNEQFF
>.|TRBV7-3|many|TRBJ2-5
TGTGCCAGCAGCCCCGGTGTCCAAGAGACCCAGTACTTC
CASSPGVQETQYF
>.|TRBV5-1|many|TRBJ1-1
TGCGCCAGCAGCCCCGGGAGGCAGGGGATGGGACGAACTGAAGCTTTCTTT
CASSPGRQGMGRTEAFF
>TRBD1|TRBV7-2|.|TRBJ2-3
TGTGCCAGCAGCTTAACGGTAGGGACAGGCACAGATACGCAGTATTTT
CASSLTVGTGTDTQYF
>.|TRBV3-1|.|TRBJ2-5
TGTGCCAGCAGCCGTCCTTTCGGGACCCAGTACTTC
CASSRPFGTQYF